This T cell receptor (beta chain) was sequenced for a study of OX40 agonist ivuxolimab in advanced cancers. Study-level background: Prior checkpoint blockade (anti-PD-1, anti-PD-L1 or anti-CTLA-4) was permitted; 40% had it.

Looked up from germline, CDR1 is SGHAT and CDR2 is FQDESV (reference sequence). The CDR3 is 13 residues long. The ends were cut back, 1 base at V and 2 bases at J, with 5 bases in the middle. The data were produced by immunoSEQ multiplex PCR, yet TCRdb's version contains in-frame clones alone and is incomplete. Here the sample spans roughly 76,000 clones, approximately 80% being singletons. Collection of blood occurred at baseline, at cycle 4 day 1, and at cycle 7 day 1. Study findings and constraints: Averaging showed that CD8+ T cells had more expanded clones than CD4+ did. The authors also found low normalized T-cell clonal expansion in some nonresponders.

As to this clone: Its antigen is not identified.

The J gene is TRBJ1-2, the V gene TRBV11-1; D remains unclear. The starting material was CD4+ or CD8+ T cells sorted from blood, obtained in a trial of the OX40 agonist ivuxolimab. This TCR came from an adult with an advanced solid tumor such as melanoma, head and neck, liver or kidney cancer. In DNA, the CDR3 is TGTGCCAGCAGCTTAGGGTCGAACTATGGCTACACCTTC. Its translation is CASSLGSNYGYTF.